Listed below are T cell receptor beta chains from one sample, sequenced in a study of blood T cell repertoires in COVID-19. Produced via immunoSEQ multiplex PCR; TCRdb's table is partial and in-frame only. The sample includes about 33,000 clones, 85% to 95% of them seen just once. The sample comprised peripheral blood. Receptors originate from a male donor with active COVID-19. The conserved cysteine and the conserved F or W are not part of the CDR3 here.

cdr3_length v_call cdr3_aa
13 TRBV18 ASSPGQGNTGELF
12 TRBV6-5 ASTFGIGNQPQH
14 TRBV11-2 ASSRERGGTYNEQF
13 TRBV7-2 ASSQGSTSNQPQH
14 TRBV11-3 ASSLGRQVIVNEQF
12 TRBV7-9 ASSLSDRRDGYT
12 TRBV20-1 SASLREGGEKLF
13 TRBV18 ASSPGQSNTGELF
12 TRBV25-1 ASSETGGLTEAF
12 TRBV5-4 ASSLVSRGNTIY
12 TRBV20-1 SASGATGGQPQH
12 TRBV7-9 ASSLSGGVTEAF
12 TRBV7-3 ASSLSGSYNEQF
11 TRBV14 ASSRWDTGEQY
13 TRBV5-1 ASSWGPGVDSPLH
13 TRBV6-5 ASSPPGIHNSPLH
11 TRBV6-5 ASSHDRDYGYT
12 TRBV19 ASNKRGRGTEAF